A single sample is the source of the 26 T cell receptor beta chains below, sequenced in a study of metastatic and nonmetastatic thyroid tumors. Among the patients, none had received any treatment before thyroid surgery. With MiXCR, TCRdb reprocessed the PCR reads. The sample shows approximately 20,000 clones, 15% to 17% of them seen only once. Sequencing was performed on blood. The receptors here all came from a female donor with papillary thyroid cancer or a benign thyroid nodule (not recorded which). Some clones in this sample may be carry-over from other donors' samples.

The chain is built from TRBV19 and TRBJ2-4, with 7 nucleotides matching TRBD2. This CDR3 contains 18 residues. The germline V gene has CDR1 LNHDA and CDR2 SQIVND (reference sequence). J was trimmed by 0 bases and V by 3 bases; bases with no gene match: 11. In nucleotides, the CDR3 is TGTGCCAGTAGTATCCCCTTCTCTAGCGGCCTAGCCAAAAACATTCAGTACTTC. Encoded protein: CASSIPFSSGLAKNIQYF.

This clone has more than one count but fewer than ten. The chain employs TRBV18 and TRBJ2-2, with 7 bases aligning to TRBD2. The junction had 11 bases not matched to a gene; V was cut back by 0 bases and J by 7 bases. The CDR3 is 17 residues long. Per the germline V gene, CDR1 is KGHSH and CDR2 is LQKENI. This CDR3 reads CASSPPLSGRSGGELFF. CDR3 coding DNA: TGTGCCAGCTCACCACCACTTTCCGGGAGGAGTGGCGGGGAGCTGTTTTTT.

This clone is classed as medium-sized. The rearrangement uses TRBV6-2 or TRBV6-3 and TRBJ1-2; 10 nucleotides line up with TRBD1. Germline loops: CDR1 MNHEY, CDR2 SVGEGT. J lost 1 base, V lost 6 bases, and 2 bases had no gene match. This CDR3 is built from 14 residues. The CDR3 DNA follows: TGTGCCAGCAGCCGGGACAGGGGTAACTATGGCTACACCTTC. Residues: CASSRDRGNYGYTF.

This clone appeared many times. The chain links TRBV29-1 to TRBJ2-1; 7 bases agree with TRBD2. CDR3 size: 13 residues. Germline CDR1 reads SQVTM; CDR2 reads ANQGSEA. Losses at the gene ends were 4 bases for V and 5 bases for J; bases not matched to a gene: 5. CDR3 sequence reads: CSVVGEGHNEQFF. CDR3 sequence (DNA): TGCAGCGTTGTGGGGGAGGGCCACAATGAGCAGTTCTTC.

This clone has only a few counts. The rearrangement joins TRBV30 to TRBJ2-4; D is ambiguous. CDR1 and CDR2 (germline): GTSNPN, SVGIG (reference sequence). Trimming cost V 2 bases and J 0 bases, with 8 bases left between them. The CDR3 contains 14 residues. CDR3 bases: TGTGCCTGGAGTATAAAGCTAGCCAAAAACATTCAGTACTTC. Protein: CAWSIKLAKNIQYF.

This clone was seen at least ten times. The rearrangement uses TRBV5-1 and TRBJ1-2; possible D gene TRBD1, 6 bases. Germline V gene sequence: CDR1 SGHRS, CDR2 YFSETQ. The CDR3 covers 15 residues. Trimming shortened V by 4 bases and J by 5 bases, and 18 bases separated the two germline ends. CDR3 DNA: TGCGCCAGCAGCCTCTCCGGACAGAGGAATTATGGCTACACCTTC. This translates into CASSLSGQRNYGYTF.

This chain connects TRBV5-8 to TRBJ2-2; D not resolved. The V gene lost 2 bases and the J gene lost 3 bases, with 8 bases spanning the gap. This CDR3 contains 14 residues. CDR1 is SGHTS and CDR2 is YDEGEE in the germline V gene. In DNA, the CDR3 is TGTGCCAGCAGCTTACATGGTCACACCGGGGAGCTGTTTTTT. Encoded protein: CASSLHGHTGELFF.

Worth noting for this clone: Given a much more abundant clone one base away, this may be a read error. The sample carries other DNA sequences with the same CDR3. The rearrangement joins TRBV2 to TRBJ2-5; the match to TRBD1 covers 7 bases. The CDR3 sequence is 16 residues long. The J segment lost 4 bases and the V segment lost 4 bases, leaving 12 bases of the junction unmatched. Germline lookup yields CDR1 SNHLY and CDR2 FYNNEI. CDR3 nucleotides: TGTGCCAGCAGTGGAGCACTTACAGGGGTCCCAGAGACCCAGTACTTC. Translated: CASSGALTGVPETQYF.

The chain employs TRBV19 and TRBJ1-5; D perhaps matches TRBD1 (6 bases). This CDR3 is built from 16 residues. V gave up 0 bases and J gave up 1 base, with 10 bases separating them. In germline, CDR1 is LNHDA, CDR2 SQIVND (reference sequence). CDR3 in amino acids: CASSIDHRVSNQPQHF. The CDR3 DNA sequence: TGTGCCAGTAGTATAGATCACAGGGTAAGCAATCAGCCCCAGCATTTT.

The table lists this clone with many counts. This chain uses TRBV5-1 with TRBJ1-1; 7 nucleotides align to TRBD1. The CDR3 has 16 residues. The junction had 6 bases not matched to a gene; V was cut back by 0 bases and J by 1 base. Germline V gene data show CDR1 as SGHRS and CDR2 as YFSETQ. CDR3 DNA sequence: TGCGCCAGCAGCTTGGAAGGGGGCGCTTGGAACACTGAAGCTTTCTTT. Translated, it gives CASSLEGGAWNTEAFF.

This clone has ten or more counts. In DNA, the CDR3 is TGTGCCAGCAGTACCATAGGGGACAGCAGCTACAATGAGCAGTTCTTC. Protein product: CASSTIGDSSYNEQFF. The V call is TRBV28, the J call TRBJ2-1, with TRBD1 matching 7 bases. The J segment lost 3 bases and the V segment lost 5 bases, leaving 10 bases of the junction unmatched. CDR3 length: 16 amino acids. The germline V gene has CDR1 MDHEN and CDR2 SYDVKM.

This clone was picked up one time. The CDR3 DNA is TGTGCCAGCAGCTTGGGGACAGGGATGTACGAGCAGTACTTC. This codes for CASSLGTGMYEQYF. The rearrangement uses TRBV11-2 and TRBJ2-7; TRBD1 matches at 9 bases. The CDR3 sequence is 14 residues long. V shed 3 bases and J 4 bases; nucleotides not matched to a gene: 4. CDR1 and CDR2 from the germline V gene are SGHAT and FQNNGV.

The chain links TRBV6-1 to TRBJ1-4, with 10 bases matching TRBD1. Germline values: CDR1 MNHNS, CDR2 SASEGT. The length of the CDR3 is 16 residues. Unmatched junction bases numbered 12, after V lost 6 bases and J lost 8 bases. The DNA for the CDR3 is TGTGCCAGCAGCCGGGGGGGGACAGGGGCGGTCGAAAAACTGTTTTTT. Protein: CASSRGGTGAVEKLFF.

There are many counts of this clone. The J gene is TRBJ2-3, the V gene TRBV20-1; D remains unclear. Between the trimmed V and J ends, which lost 7 bases and 4 bases, there was a span of 24 bases. This CDR3 is 16 amino acids long. The V gene's germline CDR1 is DFQATT and CDR2 SNEGSKA (reference sequence). The chain's CDR3 is CSGEGLVNITPDTQYF. The CDR3 DNA reads TGCAGTGGAGAAGGCCTAGTCAATATCACACCAGATACGCAGTATTTT.

The J gene is TRBJ1-1, the V gene TRBV20-1; 8 bases are a match to TRBD1. The CDR3 has 14 amino acids. J was trimmed by 6 bases and V by 6 bases; bases with no gene match: 12. Looked up from germline, CDR1 is DFQATT and CDR2 is SNEGSKA (reference sequence). CDR3 region: CSAVTGEDFPEAFF. DNA of the CDR3: TGCAGTGCCGTGACAGGGGAGGACTTCCCTGAAGCTTTCTTT.

This clone was recorded many times. The chain combines TRBV19 with TRBJ1-5; 12 bases match TRBD1. Germline CDR1 LNHDA, CDR2 SQIVND (reference sequence). V was clipped by 4 bases and J by 1 base; unmatched bases: 5. The CDR3 runs to 17 residues. Here the CDR3 DNA reads TGTGCCAGTAGTAAGGGGACAGGGGGCTGGAGCAATCAGCCCCAGCATTTT. It encodes CASSKGTGGWSNQPQHF.

The sample holds many counts of this clone. The chain links TRBV7-2 to TRBJ2-1; 10 bases are shared with TRBD2. V gave up 2 bases and J gave up 8 bases; unmatched junction bases: 6. This CDR3 has 15 residues. The germline V gene encodes CDR1 SGHTA and CDR2 FQGNSA. The CDR3 DNA reads TGTGCCAGCAGCTTAAAAACTAGCGGGAAGGATGAGCAGTTCTTC. It codes for CASSLKTSGKDEQFF.

The table lists this clone with a count of one. The V and J genes are TRBV11-3 and TRBJ1-3, with D hard to call. Germline CDR1 and CDR2: SGHNT and YENEEA. Trimming shortened V by 5 bases and J by 0 bases, and 11 bases separated the two germline ends. The CDR3 loop spans 15 amino acids. CDR3 nucleotide sequence: TGTGCCAGCAGCCCGACGACAATCTCTGGAAACACCATATATTTT. Translated, it gives CASSPTTISGNTIYF.

This rearrangement joins TRBV20-1 to TRBJ2-7, with TRBD1 matching 9 bases. This CDR3 has 15 residues. Germline V gene lookup returns CDR1 DFQATT and CDR2 SNEGSKA (reference sequence). V lost 2 bases, J lost 4 bases, and 9 bases stayed unmatched. CDR3: CSARFGGQGRYEQYF. Here the CDR3 DNA reads TGCAGTGCTAGATTCGGGGGACAGGGAAGGTACGAGCAGTACTTC.

At least ten counts were recorded for this clone. This rearrangement joins TRBV6-4 to TRBJ2-1, with 10 bases fitting TRBD2. The CDR3 runs 14 residues. Per the germline V gene, CDR1 is MRHNA and CDR2 is SNTAGT. The V gene end was trimmed by 3 bases and the J gene end by 4 bases; junction bases not matched to a gene: 0. The CDR3 region is CASSETSGYNEQFF. Here the CDR3 DNA reads TGTGCCAGCAGTGAGACTAGCGGGTACAATGAGCAGTTCTTC.

By frequency in the sample, this clone is medium-sized. The CDR3 is CASSDELADYEQYF. The CDR3 DNA is TGTGCCAGCAGTGACGAACTAGCAGACTACGAGCAGTACTTC. This chain uses TRBV12-3 or TRBV12-4 with TRBJ2-7; maybe TRBD2 (6 bases). Trimming removed 5 bases from V and 3 bases from J, with 14 bases in between. CDR3 length: 14 amino acids.

This clone was seen ten or more times. V gene TRBV6-1 combines with J gene TRBJ2-2, with D possibly matching TRBD1 (5 bases). CDR1 is MNHNS and CDR2 is SASEGT in the germline V gene. The V gene lost 5 bases and the J gene lost 1 base, with 8 bases spanning the gap. This CDR3 is built from 14 residues. CDR3 DNA sequence: TGTGCCAGCAGTTTGACAGTGAACACCGGGGAGCTGTTTTTT. It encodes CASSLTVNTGELFF.

Ten or more counts support this clone. CDR3 nucleotides: TGCGCCAGCAGCTTGGATTATAATTCACCCCTCCACTTT. Amino acid sequence: CASSLDYNSPLHF. The V call is TRBV5-1, the J call TRBJ1-6, with D unclear. Germline CDR1 and CDR2: SGHRS and YFSETQ. The CDR3 sequence is 13 residues long. V shed 0 bases and J shed 4 bases, with 2 bases lying between them.

This clone was recorded at least ten times. This chain joins TRBV13 and TRBJ1-6, with D hard to call. This CDR3 comprises 14 residues. Trimming took 4 bases from V and 4 from J, leaving 8 bases between them. Germline V gives CDR1 PRHDT, CDR2 FYEKMQ (reference sequence). CDR3 DNA: TGTGCCAGCAGCTACCAGGATTATAATTCACCCCTCCACTTT. Protein: CASSYQDYNSPLHF.

This clone was observed many times. The chain carries TRBV12-3 or TRBV12-4 and TRBJ2-7, with 11 bases lining up with TRBD1. The V and J ends lost 3 bases and 7 bases, in that order; junction bases with no gene match: 14. This CDR3 comprises 17 residues. The CDR3 nucleotides are TGTGCCAGCAGTTTTTCCGCTTGGGACAGGGGGTCGAGGGAGCAGTACTTC. Protein: CASSFSAWDRGSREQYF.

The V and J genes are TRBV18 and TRBJ2-7; TRBD1 aligns across 8 bases. The V and J ends lost 6 bases and 11 bases, in that order; junction bases with no gene match: 12. CDR3 length equals 13 residues. Germline loops: CDR1 KGHSH, CDR2 LQKENI. In DNA, the CDR3 is TGTGCCAGCTCGCCCGGACAGGGCCTTGGGGAGTACTTC. Amino acid sequence: CASSPGQGLGEYF. Variable domain in full (rest from reference TRBV18 and TRBJ2-7): NAGVMQNPRHLVRRRGQEARLRCSPMKGHSHVYWYRQLPEEGLKFMVYLQKENIIDESGMPKERFSAEFPKEGPSILRIQQVVRGDSAAYFCASSPGQGLGEYFGPGTRLTVT.